This entry lists 21 T cell receptor beta chains sequenced from one sample in a study of blood T cell repertoires in COVID-19. The method was immunoSEQ multiplex PCR; TCRdb's version includes in-frame clones alone and lacks a portion of them. Of about 100,000 clones detected, roughly 80% appear once; the ten largest clones hold roughly 12%. The material sequenced was peripheral blood. These receptors all come from a man aged 50-59 years with active or convalescent COVID-19.

The rearrangement links TRBV6-1 to TRBJ2-1; D is possibly TRBD1 (6 bases). The V gene's germline CDR1 is MNHNS and CDR2 SASEGT. V was shortened by 1 base and J by 1 base, with 14 bases between the two germline ends. The CDR3 is 17 amino acids. The CDR3 is CASSEERTVLSYNEQFF. CDR3 nucleotides: TGTGCCAGCAGTGAAGAGCGGACAGTCCTTTCCTACAATGAGCAGTTCTTC.

The gene calls are TRBV29-1 and TRBJ1-2; maybe TRBD1 (5 bases). Germline V CDR1 and CDR2: SQVTM, ANQGSEA. The CDR3 length is 13 residues. Trimming removed 3 bases at V and 5 bases at J, with 13 bases between. The CDR3 is CSVDQGPQYGYTF. The CDR3 nucleotides read TGCAGCGTTGATCAGGGCCCCCAATATGGCTACACCTTC.

This rearrangement joins TRBV11-3 to TRBJ2-1, with 12 bases aligning to TRBD2. With 3 bases clipped from V and 8 bases from J, the junction kept 8 bases outside the gene matches. The CDR3 contains 16 residues. Per germline, CDR1 SGHNT and CDR2 YENEEA. CDR3 region: CASSFTLAGGVHEQFF. The CDR3 DNA is TGTGCCAGCAGCTTTACCCTAGCGGGAGGGGTCCATGAGCAGTTCTTC.

This chain joins TRBV3-1 (or the pseudogene TRBV3-2) and TRBJ1-1; 12 bases are shared with TRBD1. V gave up 4 bases and J gave up 8 bases; unmatched junction bases: 5. The CDR3 totals 14 residues. Per germline, CDR1 LGHDT and CDR2 YNNKEL (reference sequence). The CDR3, as DNA: TGTGCCAGCAGCCGAGGGACAGGGGGCAGCGAAGCTTTCTTT. Its protein is CASSRGTGGSEAFF.

The chain has TRBV2 and TRBJ1-4, with 9 positions matching TRBD1. The CDR3 is 14 amino acids. V lost 6 bases to trimming and J lost 13 bases; unmatched junction nucleotides: 12. The germline gives CDR1 SNHLY, CDR2 FYNNEI. CDR3 region: CASRTGTGRGGLFF. CDR3 in DNA: TGTGCCAGCAGAACCGGGACAGGGCGGGGAGGACTGTTTTTT.

V gene TRBV12-5 combines with J gene TRBJ2-1, with TRBD2 identical over 7 bases. Germline values: CDR1 LGHNT, CDR2 FRNRAP. With V trimmed by 1 base and J by 2 bases, 5 bases remained unmatched. The CDR3 spans 16 residues. CDR3 nucleotide sequence: TGTGCTAGTGGTTTGGACCTGGGGGGGGCCTACAATGAGCAGTTCTTC. It translates to CASGLDLGGAYNEQFF.

The genes are TRBV12-3 or TRBV12-4 and TRBJ1-1, with D hard to call. Between the trimmed V and J ends, which lost 7 bases and 0 bases, there was a span of 9 bases. This CDR3 is 13 amino acids long. The CDR3 DNA follows: TGTGCCAGCAACAAACAGTTGAACACTGAAGCTTTCTTT. It translates to CASNKQLNTEAFF.

The chain recombines TRBV5-4 with TRBJ2-3; 9 bases fit TRBD2. This CDR3 region has 14 residues. V lost 3 bases and J lost 4; bases outside the gene matches: 3. Germline lookup yields CDR1 SGHNT and CDR2 YYREEE (reference sequence). The CDR3 coding sequence is TGTGCCAGCAGCTGGGAGCGGGGGGCAGATACGCAGTATTTT. This codes for CASSWERGADTQYF.

This chain uses TRBV24-1 with TRBJ2-1, with a weak D call TRBD2 (5 bases). Trimming left V 3 bases short and J 5 bases short, with 13 bases between. Germline V gene sequence: CDR1 KGHDR, CDR2 SFDVKD. CDR3 size: 15 residues. For the CDR3, the DNA is TGTGCCACCAGTGATGCTGCGGGCGAGAACAATGAGCAGTTCTTC. Translated, it gives CATSDAAGENNEQFF.

The V and J genes are TRBV19 and TRBJ2-3, with 9 bases fitting TRBD1. Germline lookup yields CDR1 LNHDA and CDR2 SQIVND (reference sequence). CDR3 length: 13 residues. V lost 5 bases to trimming and J lost 8 bases; unmatched junction nucleotides: 5. The CDR3 loop reads CASSPDRGGTQYF. For the CDR3, the DNA is TGTGCCAGTAGTCCCGACAGGGGGGGTACGCAGTATTTT.

This chain uses TRBV7-9 with TRBJ2-2; D possibly corresponds to TRBD2 (6 bases). The V end lost 4 bases, the J end lost 8 bases, and 11 bases lay between the germline ends. Germline CDR1 and CDR2: SEHNR and FQNEAQ (reference sequence). This CDR3 contains 13 residues. The CDR3 DNA sequence: TGTGCCAGCAGCTGGGACTTTTCAGGGGAGCTGTTTTTT. Protein sequence: CASSWDFSGELFF.

V and J are TRBV19 and TRBJ1-4; D may be TRBD1 (5 bases). The ends were cut back, 2 bases at V and 3 bases at J, with 16 bases in the middle. Germline values: CDR1 LNHDA, CDR2 SQIVND (reference sequence). This CDR3 has 17 amino acids. The CDR3 coding sequence is TGTGCCAGTAGTATATGGGGCGTTGGGGGGTCTAATGAAAAACTGTTTTTT. It codes for CASSIWGVGGSNEKLFF. Full variable domain (missing parts from reference TRBV19 and TRBJ1-4): DGGITQSPKYLFRKEGQNVTLSCEQNLNHDAMYWYRQDPGQGLRLIYYSQIVNDFQKGDIAEGYSVSREKKESFPLTVTSAQKNPTAFYLCASSIWGVGGSNEKLFFGSGTQLSVL.

The sample holds one count of this clone. DNA of the CDR3: TGCGCCAGCAGCCATGAGGGGACTAGCAGGCCATCCGAGCAGTACTTC. It encodes CASSHEGTSRPSEQYF. The chain couples TRBV4-1 to TRBJ2-7, with 9 bases matching TRBD2. Per the germline V gene, CDR1 is MGHRA and CDR2 is YSYEKL. Unmatched junction bases numbered 12, after V lost 3 bases and J lost 6 bases. The CDR3 is made up of 16 amino acids.

The rearrangement uses TRBV3-1 (or the pseudogene TRBV3-2) and TRBJ2-7; 7 positions match TRBD1. This CDR3 region has 14 residues. Germline V lookup: CDR1 LGHDT, CDR2 YNNKEL (reference sequence). J gave up 6 bases and V 0 bases, and 5 bases lay outside the gene matches. The CDR3 DNA is TGTGCCAGCAGCCAAGATGTGGCAGGGGGCGAGCAGTACTTC. Translating gives CASSQDVAGGEQYF.

This clone has a count of ten or more. Other DNA sequences of this sample code for an identical CDR3. The rearrangement uses TRBV15 and TRBJ2-2; D gene uncertain. There are 14 residues in the CDR3. Trimming took off 0 bases at V and 7 bases at J, with 9 bases between the two ends. Germline loops: CDR1 LNHNV, CDR2 YYDKDF (reference sequence). The CDR3 region has the DNA TGTGCCACCAGCAGAGATCTAGGTGTCGGGGAGCTGTTTTTT. Its protein product is CATSRDLGVGELFF.

The V call is TRBV7-9, the J call TRBJ2-7, with D possibly being TRBD2 (5 bases). The V and J ends lost 5 bases and 4 bases respectively, with 18 bases between them. Germline values: CDR1 SEHNR, CDR2 FQNEAQ (reference sequence). This CDR3 spans 15 amino acids. The CDR3 loop reads CASSGSTPSRYEQYF. For the CDR3, the DNA is TGTGCCAGCAGCGGGAGCACTCCCTCCAGGTACGAGCAGTACTTC.

The rearrangement links TRBV2 to TRBJ1-6, with D uncertain. This CDR3 is 13 amino acids long. Germline CDR1 SNHLY, CDR2 FYNNEI. The V gene lost 8 bases and the J gene lost 9 bases, with 14 bases spanning the gap. The DNA for the CDR3 is TGTGCCAGCGGAGCGCCCTTCGCTTCACCCCTCCACTTT. This sequence encodes CASGAPFASPLHF.

This clone was seen a single time. The chain has TRBV7-9 and TRBJ2-7; D may be TRBD1 (5 bases). The germline V gene encodes CDR1 SEHNR and CDR2 FQNEAQ (reference sequence). With 2 bases removed from V and 6 bases from J, the gap between germline ends came to 8 bases. CDR3 size: 12 residues. DNA for the CDR3: TGTGCCAGCAGCTTATTAGGGGTCGAGCAGTACTTC. It encodes CASSLLGVEQYF.

The chain is built from TRBV5-4 and TRBJ1-1; no definite D call. With 1 base removed from V and 1 base from J, the gap between germline ends came to 5 bases. CDR1 and CDR2 (germline): SGHNT, YYREEE (reference sequence). The CDR3 covers 13 residues. The CDR3 sequence: CASSLTWNTEAFF. The CDR3 DNA reads TGTGCCAGCAGCTTGACTTGGAACACTGAAGCTTTCTTT.

The V and J genes are TRBV5-4 and TRBJ1-2; no clear D. Trimming took 0 bases from V and 2 from J, leaving 11 bases between them. Per the germline V gene, CDR1 is SGHNT and CDR2 is YYREEE (reference sequence). The CDR3 loop spans 15 amino acids. For the CDR3, the DNA is TGTGCCAGCAGCTTGGAGTACAGTTCCAACTATGGCTACACCTTC. Its translation: CASSLEYSSNYGYTF.

V and J are TRBV28 and TRBJ2-1; TRBD1 matches 7 bases. Trimming removed 2 bases from V and 8 bases from J; junction bases left unmatched: 3. CDR1 MDHEN and CDR2 SYDVKM come from the germline V gene. This CDR3 region has 13 residues. The chain's CDR3 is CASSLQGTDEQFF. Written as DNA, the CDR3 is TGTGCCAGCAGTTTACAGGGGACAGATGAGCAGTTCTTC.